The 31 T cell receptor beta chains below come from one sample, sequenced in a study of blood T cells in healthy people across ages. A sample-barcoded 5' primer and a J-beta primer mix were used in a second PCR of about 6 to 12 cycles. One entry per CDR3 protein results from TCRdb running MiXCR on the 5' RACE reads. Among about 1 million distinct CDR3 sequences listed, under 55% were seen once. Sequenced material: blood. These receptors came from an older woman in good health.

This clonotype was seen a few times. The CDR3 DNA sequence: TGTGCCAGCAGAAATATAATAGTAGGGAGAGGTTACGAGCAGTACTTC. It is translated as CASRNIIVGRGYEQYF. The chain links TRBV6-5 to TRBJ2-7; maybe TRBD2 (5 bases). This CDR3 has 16 amino acids. Looked up from germline, CDR1 is MNHEY and CDR2 is SVGAGI. Trimming shortened V by 6 bases and J by 4 bases, and 22 bases separated the two germline ends.

There are a few counts of this clonotype. The chain uses TRBV27 and TRBJ2-7, with 9 bases matching TRBD1. Unmatched junction bases numbered 7, after V lost 11 bases and J lost 5 bases. The CDR3 totals 12 residues. Germline CDR1 and CDR2: MNHEY and SMNVEV (reference sequence). The CDR3, as DNA: TGTGCCGCCGGGACAGGGCTTAACGAGCAGTACTTC. It specifies CAAGTGLNEQYF.

The chain employs TRBV20-1 and TRBJ2-5; tentative D call: TRBD2 (5 bases). V shed 3 bases and J shed 2 bases, with 13 bases lying between them. In germline, CDR1 is DFQATT, CDR2 SNEGSKA (reference sequence). This CDR3 comprises 14 residues. CDR3 nucleotide sequence: TGCAGTGCTAGTCTAGCCCGATTGCAAGAGACCCAGTACTTC. Translated, it gives CSASLARLQETQYF.

The rearrangement links TRBV3-1 to TRBJ2-7; D gene ambiguous. The CDR3 totals 13 residues. The V end lost 4 bases, the J end lost 3 bases, and 10 bases lay between the germline ends. Germline assignment: CDR1 LGHDT and CDR2 YNNKEL (reference sequence). The CDR3 DNA reads TGTGCCAGCAGCCTGTGGAGCGACTACGAGCAGTACTTC. The encoded protein is CASSLWSDYEQYF.

J is TRBJ2-7 and V is TRBV29-1; 8 bases align to TRBD2. The CDR3 extends over 15 amino acids. After removal of 5 bases from V and 3 bases from J, the junction contained 12 bases not matched to a gene. CDR1 is SQVTM, CDR2 ANQGSEA, per germline. The DNA of the CDR3 is TGCAGCGTTTCCGAGCGGGAGTCCTTGTTCTACGAGCAGTACTTC. Amino acids: CSVSERESLFYEQYF.

The gene calls are TRBV11-2 and TRBJ1-4; D not resolved. The CDR3 is 14 amino acids. Trimming took 5 bases from V and 3 from J, leaving 10 bases between them. The germline V gene encodes CDR1 SGHAT and CDR2 FQNNGV. The CDR3 reads CASSRTYPNEKLFF. CDR3 nucleotides: TGTGCCAGCAGCCGGACGTATCCTAATGAAAAACTGTTTTTT.

This clonotype occurred a few times. The chain combines TRBV4-2 with TRBJ2-7; D remains ambiguous. Trimming shortened V by 1 base and J by 4 bases, and 11 bases separated the two germline ends. Germline V CDR1 and CDR2: LGHNA, YNFKEQ. The CDR3 runs to 14 residues. The CDR3 coding sequence is TGTGCCAGCAGCCAAGTTAGTAGTGGGTACGAGCAGTACTTC. Protein sequence: CASSQVSSGYEQYF.

The chain recombines TRBV4-2 with TRBJ2-7; TRBD2 matches 12 bases. The J call is in doubt because the DNA end fits TRBJ2-5 better. CDR3 length: 17 residues. The germline V gene encodes CDR1 LGHNA and CDR2 YNFKEQ. This CDR3 reads CASSQDPLTSGSQTQYF. CDR3 nucleotides: TGTGCCAGCAGCCAAGATCCCCTGACTAGCGGGAGTCAGACCCAGTACTTC.

This clonotype has a handful of counts. This chain uses TRBV4-1 with TRBJ2-7; D unclear. The V gene's germline CDR1 is MGHRA and CDR2 YSYEKL. The CDR3 extends over 13 amino acids. Trimming left V 3 bases short and J 3 bases short, with 9 bases between. The CDR3 is CASSHGLFYEQYF. CDR3 coding DNA: TGCGCCAGCAGCCACGGGCTTTTCTACGAGCAGTACTTC.

V is TRBV29-1 and J is TRBJ2-5; possible D gene TRBD2, 5 bases. The CDR3 covers 10 residues. CDR1 SQVTM and CDR2 ANQGSEA come from the germline V gene. V shed 4 bases and J shed 11 bases, with 11 bases lying between them. The DNA of the CDR3 is TGCAGCGTTGCCGAGGGAGAGCAGTACTTC. Its translation: CSVAEGEQYF.

This clonotype was detected a few times. Just one base apart from a much larger clone, this may be a read error. The rearrangement joins TRBV20-1 to TRBJ1-2, with 9 positions matching TRBD1. CDR3 length: 14 amino acids. Germline CDR1 and CDR2: DFQATT and SNEGSKA (reference sequence). This CDR3 is CSASPGTGIGGYSF. The CDR3 DNA reads as TGCAGTGCTAGCCCCGGGACAGGGATAGGCGGCTACTCCTTC.

This chain connects TRBV29-1 to TRBJ1-2; tentative D call: TRBD1 (6 bases). Germline loops: CDR1 SQVTM, CDR2 ANQGSEA. Between the trimmed V and J ends, which lost 0 bases and 3 bases, there was a span of 14 bases. This CDR3 has 15 amino acids. Here the CDR3 reads CSVEEWGGEYYGYTF. The CDR3 region has the DNA TGCAGCGTTGAAGAGTGGGGGGGCGAATACTATGGCTACACCTTC. The full variable domain, with the rest looked up from reference TRBV29-1 and TRBJ1-2, is SAVISQKPSRDICQRGTSLTIQCQVDSQVTMMFWYRQQPGQSLTLIATANQGSEATYESGFVIDKFPISRPNLTFSTLTVSNMSPEDSSIYLCSVEEWGGEYYGYTFGSGTRLTVV.

The chain combines TRBV5-6 with TRBJ2-7; D may be TRBD1 (6 bases). V was pared by 3 bases and J by 4 bases, with 17 bases between. CDR1 is SGHDT, CDR2 YYEEEE, per germline. This CDR3 comprises 15 residues. CDR3 residues: CASSSPGHWDYEQYF. CDR3 sequence (DNA): TGTGCCAGCAGCTCACCGGGACACTGGGATTACGAGCAGTACTTC.

The chain has TRBV11-2 and TRBJ2-1; weak D call: TRBD2 (6 bases). The CDR3 runs 16 residues. The V end was cut by 5 bases, the J end by 4 bases, with 18 bases between. Germline V gene data show CDR1 as SGHAT and CDR2 as FQNNGV. The CDR3 DNA sequence: TGTGCCAGCAGCCCTCAGACTAGGAACCATTACAATGAGCAGTTCTTC. Residues: CASSPQTRNHYNEQFF.

The CDR3 bases are TGCAGCGTTCGGGGGGCGATCGGAGATACGCAGTATTTT. Its translation is CSVRGAIGDTQYF. V gene TRBV29-1 combines with J gene TRBJ2-3, with D possibly being TRBD2 (7 bases). Trimming pared 5 bases from V and 5 bases from J, leaving 14 bases between. The CDR3 length is 13 residues. Germline CDR1 is SQVTM and CDR2 is ANQGSEA.

CDR3 sequence (DNA): TGTGCCAGCAGACCTCACAGGGCAACCCAAGAGACCCAGTACTTC. Amino acids: CASRPHRATQETQYF. The V gene is TRBV7-9, the J gene TRBJ2-5; maybe TRBD1 (6 bases). CDR3 size: 15 residues. The V end lost 6 bases, the J end lost 1 base, and 15 bases lay between the germline ends. Germline V gene sequence: CDR1 SEHNR, CDR2 FQNEAQ (reference sequence).

V usage is TRBV12-3 or TRBV12-4 and J usage is TRBJ2-2; TRBD1 agrees at 7 bases. The CDR3 runs to 13 residues. The trim removed 5 bases at V and 7 bases at J, leaving 4 bases unmatched. DNA for the CDR3: TGTGCCAGCAGTAGACGACAGGGCGGGGAGCTGTTTTTT. Its translation is CASSRRQGGELFF.

This sequence joins TRBV9 and TRBJ2-5, with 10 bases matching TRBD2. This CDR3 has 15 residues. V lost 0 bases and J lost 5; bases outside the gene matches: 4. Germline-derived CDR1 and CDR2 are SGDLS and YYNGEE. The CDR3 coding sequence is TGTGCCAGCAGCGTAGCTAGCGGGAGCGGGGAGACCCAGTACTTC. It is translated as CASSVASGSGETQYF.

The sample holds many counts of this clonotype. This chain links TRBV27 with TRBJ2-1, with 10 bases matching TRBD2. CDR1 and CDR2 (germline): MNHEY, SMNVEV (reference sequence). There are 15 residues in the CDR3. The V segment lost 8 bases and the J segment 4 bases; nucleotides outside the gene matches: 8. The CDR3 protein is CASSLRTSGYNEQFF. The CDR3 DNA reads TGTGCCAGCTCACTACGGACTAGCGGATACAATGAGCAGTTCTTC.

The chain employs TRBV7-9 and TRBJ2-4, with TRBD2 matching over 8 bases. The CDR3 runs to 14 residues. V was clipped by 5 bases and J by 15 bases; unmatched bases: 15. The germline gives CDR1 SEHNR, CDR2 FQNEAQ (reference sequence). CDR3 bases: TGTGCCAGCAGCCCTAGCGGGCTGGCCTACGAGCGGTACTTC. Translation gives CASSPSGLAYERYF.

This chain uses TRBV30 with TRBJ2-1, with D perhaps TRBD1 (6 bases). The CDR3 is 14 residues long. V was clipped by 4 bases and J by 5 bases, with 15 bases between them. Germline-derived CDR1 and CDR2 are GTSNPN and SVGIG (reference sequence). The CDR3 reads CAWISRTDNNEQFF. The CDR3 region has the DNA TGTGCCTGGATATCCCGGACAGACAACAATGAGCAGTTCTTC.

The rearrangement uses TRBV2 and TRBJ2-7; 8 bases are a match to TRBD1. Germline values: CDR1 SNHLY, CDR2 FYNNEI. The V gene end was trimmed by 4 bases and the J gene end by 5 bases; junction bases not matched to a gene: 16. The CDR3 length is 17 residues. CDR3 loop: CASSAGFGQGAIDEQYF. The DNA of the CDR3 is TGTGCCAGCAGTGCAGGTTTCGGTCAGGGGGCCATCGACGAGCAGTACTTC.

The chain's CDR3 is CASSHTQNSGVLAKNIQYF. Written as DNA, the CDR3 is TGTGCCAGCAGCCACACACAAAATTCAGGAGTCCTAGCCAAAAACATTCAGTACTTC. This chain connects TRBV3-1 to TRBJ2-4; no clear D gene. Trimming took 3 bases from V and 0 from J, leaving 21 bases between them. The CDR3 consists of 19 residues. From germline, CDR1 is LGHDT and CDR2 YNNKEL (reference sequence).

The rearrangement joins TRBV19 to TRBJ2-7; weak D call: TRBD2 (6 bases). The germline V gene encodes CDR1 LNHDA and CDR2 SQIVND (reference sequence). This CDR3 has 13 amino acids. V dropped 6 bases and J dropped 5 bases, with 14 bases sitting between them. The CDR3 region is CASRRDEENEQYF. The CDR3 DNA reads TGTGCCAGTAGGCGGGATGAGGAGAACGAGCAGTACTTC.

This clonotype showed up just once. The rearrangement joins TRBV2 to TRBJ2-7; tentatively, D is TRBD1 or TRBD2 (5 bases each). Germline values: CDR1 SNHLY, CDR2 FYNNEI. The CDR3 spans 14 residues. Between the trimmed V and J ends, which lost 6 bases and 0 bases, there was a span of 12 bases. The DNA of the CDR3 is TGTGCCAGCAGAATGAGGGGCAGCTCCTACGAGCAGTACTTC. It translates to CASRMRGSSYEQYF.

This clonotype was picked up a small number of times. The V and J genes are TRBV29-1 and TRBJ2-5; TRBD2 is a possible D gene (6 bases). V was cut by 8 bases and J by 1 base, with 11 bases left in between. The CDR3 has 12 amino acids. Looked up from germline, CDR1 is SQVTM and CDR2 is ANQGSEA. The CDR3 sequence is CSFSAGQETQYF. The CDR3 nucleotides read TGCAGCTTTTCAGCGGGCCAAGAGACCCAGTACTTC.

This clonotype was detected a few times. V gene TRBV12-3 or TRBV12-4 combines with J gene TRBJ2-1; a possible D gene is TRBD2 (6 bases). V was clipped by 4 bases and J by 10 bases, with 8 bases between them. The CDR3 sequence is 11 residues long. The CDR3 sequence is CASSSGLEQFF. The CDR3 DNA reads TGTGCCAGCAGTTCTGGACTAGAGCAGTTCTTC.

The chain links TRBV10-1 to TRBJ2-2; D not certain. There are 14 residues in the CDR3. V gave up 6 bases and J gave up 3 bases, with 11 bases separating them. Germline V lookup: CDR1 WNHNN, CDR2 SYGVQD (reference sequence). The CDR3 DNA reads as TGCGCCAGCAGAGGACCTGCGGACACCGGGGAGCTGTTTTTT. As protein: CASRGPADTGELFF.

This clonotype was detected only once. V usage is TRBV9 and J usage is TRBJ2-3, with D maybe TRBD1 (5 bases). The V end was cut by 7 bases, the J end by 2 bases, with 11 bases between. The CDR3 is 13 residues long. Looked up from germline, CDR1 is SGDLS and CDR2 is YYNGEE. The chain's CDR3 is CASQGAPTDTQYF. In DNA, the CDR3 is TGTGCCAGCCAAGGGGCCCCCACAGATACGCAGTATTTT.

This clonotype was observed a handful of times. V is TRBV29-1 and J is TRBJ2-1; D not resolved. CDR3 length: 10 residues. The V and J ends lost 2 bases and 9 bases respectively, with 5 bases between them. From germline, CDR1 is SQVTM and CDR2 ANQGSEA. The CDR3 loop is CSVEHGEQFF. The CDR3 DNA reads as TGCAGCGTTGAACATGGTGAGCAGTTCTTC.

On this clonotype itself: Relative to the germline gene, one junction end is altered; a read error may explain this. The rearrangement uses TRBV5-1 and TRBJ2-4; D ambiguous. The J call could be wrong; TRBJ2-7 is a better fit for the DNA end. The CDR3 sequence is 13 residues long. In germline, CDR1 is SGHRS, CDR2 YFSETQ. Written as DNA, the CDR3 is TGCGCCGGCAGCGTATCACAGCTCTACGAGCAGTACTTC. This sequence encodes CAGSVSQLYEQYF.